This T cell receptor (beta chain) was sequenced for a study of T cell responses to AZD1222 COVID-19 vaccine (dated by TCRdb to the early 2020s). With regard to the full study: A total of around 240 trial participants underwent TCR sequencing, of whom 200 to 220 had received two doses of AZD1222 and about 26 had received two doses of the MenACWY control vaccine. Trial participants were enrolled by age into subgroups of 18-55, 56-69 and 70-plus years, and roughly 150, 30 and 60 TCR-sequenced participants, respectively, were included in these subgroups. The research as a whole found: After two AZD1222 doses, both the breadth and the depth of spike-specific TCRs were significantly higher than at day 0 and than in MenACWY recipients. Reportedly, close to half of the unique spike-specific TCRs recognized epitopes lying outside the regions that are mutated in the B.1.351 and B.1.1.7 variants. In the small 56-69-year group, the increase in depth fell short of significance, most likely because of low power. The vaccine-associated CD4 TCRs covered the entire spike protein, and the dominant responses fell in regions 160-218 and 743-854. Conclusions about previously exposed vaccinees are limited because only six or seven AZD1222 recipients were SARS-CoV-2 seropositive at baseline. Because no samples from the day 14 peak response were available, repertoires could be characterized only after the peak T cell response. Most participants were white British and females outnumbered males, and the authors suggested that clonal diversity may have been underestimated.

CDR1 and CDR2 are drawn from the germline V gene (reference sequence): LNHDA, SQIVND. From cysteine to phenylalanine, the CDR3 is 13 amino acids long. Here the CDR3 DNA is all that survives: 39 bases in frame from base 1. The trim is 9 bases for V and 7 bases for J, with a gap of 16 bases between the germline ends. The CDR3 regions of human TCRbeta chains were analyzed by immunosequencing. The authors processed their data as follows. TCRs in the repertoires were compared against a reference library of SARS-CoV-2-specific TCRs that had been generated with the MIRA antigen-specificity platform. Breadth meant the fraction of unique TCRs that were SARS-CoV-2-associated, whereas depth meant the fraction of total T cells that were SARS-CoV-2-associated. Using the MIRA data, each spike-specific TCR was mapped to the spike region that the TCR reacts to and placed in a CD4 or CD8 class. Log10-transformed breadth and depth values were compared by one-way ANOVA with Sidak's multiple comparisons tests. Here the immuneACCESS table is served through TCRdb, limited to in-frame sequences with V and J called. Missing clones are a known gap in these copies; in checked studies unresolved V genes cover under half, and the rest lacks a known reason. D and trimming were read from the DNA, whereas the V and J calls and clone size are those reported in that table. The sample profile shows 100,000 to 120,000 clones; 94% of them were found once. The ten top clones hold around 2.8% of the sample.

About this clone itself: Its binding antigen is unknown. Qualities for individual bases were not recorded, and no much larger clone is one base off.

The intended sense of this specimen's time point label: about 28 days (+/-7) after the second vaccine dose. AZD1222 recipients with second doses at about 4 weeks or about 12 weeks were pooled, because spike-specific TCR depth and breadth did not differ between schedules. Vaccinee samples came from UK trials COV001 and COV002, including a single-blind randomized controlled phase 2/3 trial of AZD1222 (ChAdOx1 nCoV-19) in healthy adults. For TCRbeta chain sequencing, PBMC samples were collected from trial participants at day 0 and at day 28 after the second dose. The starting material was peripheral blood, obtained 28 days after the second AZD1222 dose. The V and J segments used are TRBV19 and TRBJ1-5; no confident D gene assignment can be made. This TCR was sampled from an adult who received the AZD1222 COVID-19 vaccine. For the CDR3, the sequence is CASNTASWQPQHF. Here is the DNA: TGTGCCAGCAATACAGCCTCCTGGCAGCCCCAGCATTTT.